The TCR beta chain described here comes from a study of blood T cell repertoires in COVID-19 (dated by TCRdb to between 2020 and 2021). Study-level background: The collaborator samples originated in the United States, Italy and Spain and spanned the acute and convalescent phases of COVID-19. Where available, HLA class I and class II types were taken from metadata supplied by the sample provider and were not determined by assay-based typing. The dataset comprised deeply sampled blood TCRbeta repertoires from subjects exposed to, actively infected with, or recovered from COVID-19. The repertoires were made available in a free public database intended to serve as a resource for research on the immune response to SARS-CoV-2. A de-identified subject ID, COVID-19 status, age in years and sex were almost always included in the sample metadata. The samples were drawn from the first 160 participants of the ongoing ImmuneRACE study and from 1,254 subjects provided by 6 global collaborators. The prospective study material was composed of cDNA or gDNA derived from T cells, B-cell-depleted T cells, or PBMCs. Beyond this particular receptor, the publication reports: The amount of clinical and demographic metadata varied by source and participant and was provided uncurated.

The collaborating institutions used their own protocols to collect whole blood in K2EDTA tubes. Collaborator samples were shipped for TCRbeta analysis as frozen whole blood, isolated PBMCs, or DNA extracted from either sample type. On this clone itself: Its antigen remains unidentified. No quality values exist for individual bases; no much larger clone is one base distant.

TCRbeta CDR3 regions were amplified from genomic DNA by means of the immunoSEQ Assay, a bias-controlled multiplex PCR. For the original study's pipeline: The number of nucleated cells in each sample was estimated from the amplification of reference gene primers within the assay. Sequence reads were collapsed and filtered to measure the absolute abundance of every unique TCRbeta CDR3 rearrangement. For each sample, productive Simpson clonality was calculated as the square root of Simpson's diversity index across productive rearrangements. In TCRdb, the immuneACCESS table is reduced to in-frame sequences with V and J assigned. These tables do not hold every clone; where another copy was compared, an unresolved V gene accounts for under half, and the others remain unexplained. V and J calls plus clone size are reproduced from that table; the DNA served to infer D and trimming. The sample includes approximately 100,000 clones, with approximately 80% observed a single time. The ten top clones hold around 12% of the sample.

The germline V and J ends show losses of 4 bases and 10 bases respectively, and no gene match explains 6 bases of the junction. There are 14 amino acids in the CDR3, from cysteine to phenylalanine inclusive. Just the 42-base CDR3 DNA is kept, in frame starting at base 1. CDR1 SGHTA and CDR2 FQGTGA were looked up in the germline V gene. Sequences were obtained from peripheral blood. The sequence derives from a human donor in a cohort sampled during active COVID-19. The chain was built from TRBV7-3 and TRBJ2-1, and 11 junction bases match TRBD2. The nucleotides read TGTGCCAGCAGCTCTCCGGGACTAGCGGCGGAGCAGTTCTTC. Protein translation: CASSSPGLAAEQFF. With the portions outside the CDR3 filled from the reference TRBV7-3 and TRBJ2-1 genes, the complete variable region becomes GAGVSQTPSNKVTEKGKYVELRCDPISGHTALYWYRQSLGQGPEFLIYFQGTGAADDSGLPNDRFFAVRPEGSVSTLKIQRTERGDSAVYLCASSSPGLAAEQFFGPGTRLTVL.